Below are 26 T cell receptor beta chains sequenced from a single sample in a study of PD-L1 blockade in urothelial cancer. Data came from immunoSEQ multiplex PCR; TCRdb stores just in-frame clones and leaves some out. The top ten hold over 0.8% of the sample, which has about 100,000 clones, about nine tenths seen once. The sequencing here drew on PBMCs, taken around atezolizumab (anti-PD-L1) treatment. These receptors were collected from a woman aged 80 or over with urothelial cancer.

The rearrangement joins TRBV6-5 to TRBJ1-2; D uncertain. This CDR3 is 15 amino acids long. Trimming stripped 2 bases from V and 7 bases from J, with 17 bases between. The germline V gene encodes CDR1 MNHEY and CDR2 SVGAGI. CDR3 in amino acids: CASSYRMGGRPGYTF. The CDR3, as DNA: TGTGCCAGCAGTTACAGGATGGGTGGCAGGCCTGGCTACACCTTC.

The chain employs TRBV5-6 and TRBJ2-7; 8 bases match TRBD2. V was pared by 0 bases and J by 6 bases, with 11 bases of the junction left unmatched. The CDR3 totals 16 residues. Germline lookup yields CDR1 SGHDT and CDR2 YYEEEE. This CDR3 is CASSLDRGAGVAEQYF. As DNA, the CDR3 is TGTGCCAGCAGCTTGGACCGAGGAGCGGGAGTGGCCGAGCAGTACTTC.

This chain links TRBV28 with TRBJ2-5; 8 bases match TRBD2. There are 15 residues in the CDR3. The V gene end was trimmed by 6 bases and the J gene end by 0 bases; junction bases not matched to a gene: 6. Germline CDR1 reads MDHEN; CDR2 reads SYDVKM. CDR3 region: CASRPPGGDQETQYF. CDR3 in DNA: TGTGCCAGCAGGCCCCCCGGGGGGGACCAAGAGACCCAGTACTTC.

The chain employs TRBV19 and TRBJ1-1; no firm D call. The V gene's germline CDR1 is LNHDA and CDR2 SQIVND (reference sequence). Trimming took 6 bases from V and 1 from J, leaving 12 bases between them. The CDR3 has 14 amino acids. CDR3 DNA: TGTGCCAGTAGAGACGGTGGGCCGAACACTGAAGCTTTCTTT. Protein: CASRDGGPNTEAFF.

This clone was seen just once. The V call is TRBV2, the J call TRBJ1-1; TRBD1 is a possible D gene (6 bases). There are 15 residues in the CDR3. Trimming pared 5 bases from V and 5 bases from J, leaving 18 bases between. In germline, CDR1 is SNHLY, CDR2 FYNNEI. CDR3 in amino acids: CASSRQGPTGTEAFF. The CDR3, as DNA: TGTGCCAGCAGTAGGCAGGGGCCAACTGGGACTGAAGCTTTCTTT.

The V and J genes are TRBV30 and TRBJ1-5; no clear D. The CDR3 extends over 13 amino acids. V lost 1 base, J lost 7 bases, and 11 bases lay in between. The germline CDR1 and CDR2 sequences are GTSNPN and SVGIG (reference sequence). DNA of the CDR3: TGTGCCTGGAGTGCCCACAGTAAGCAGCCCCAGCATTTT. It codes for CAWSAHSKQPQHF.

The chain uses TRBV27 and TRBJ1-1; TRBD1 is a possible D gene (6 bases). With 5 bases removed from V and 4 bases from J, the gap between germline ends came to 17 bases. The CDR3 covers 15 residues. Germline V gene data show CDR1 as MNHEY and CDR2 as SMNVEV (reference sequence). The CDR3 is CASSLRLQGGTEAFF. Here the CDR3 DNA reads TGTGCCAGCAGTCTCCGACTCCAAGGGGGCACTGAAGCTTTCTTT.

The chain links TRBV7-9 to TRBJ1-5; D gene unclear. Germline lookup yields CDR1 SEHNR and CDR2 FQNEAQ (reference sequence). CDR3 length: 12 amino acids. Between the trimmed V and J ends, which lost 4 bases and 3 bases, there was a span of 4 bases. CDR3 sequence reads: CASSSPNQPQHF. In DNA, the CDR3 is TGTGCCAGCAGCTCTCCCAATCAGCCCCAGCATTTT.

The chain combines TRBV2 with TRBJ1-2; no reliable D call. The CDR3 has 10 residues. Germline lookup yields CDR1 SNHLY and CDR2 FYNNEI. Trimming removed 5 bases from V and 6 bases from J, with 4 bases in between. As DNA, the CDR3 is TGTGCCAGCAGTCTTGATGGCTACACCTTC. Protein sequence: CASSLDGYTF.

Here the CDR3 DNA reads TGTGCTAGTGGTACTTCCGGGACTACTCACACCGGGGAGCTGTTTTTT. As protein: CASGTSGTTHTGELFF. The chain uses TRBV12-5 and TRBJ2-2, with TRBD2 matching 7 bases. V dropped 5 bases and J dropped 3; count of bases not matched to a gene: 9. The CDR3 is 16 amino acids. Per the germline V gene, CDR1 is LGHNT and CDR2 is FRNRAP. The whole variable domain, remainder taken from reference TRBV12-5 and TRBJ2-2, is DARVTQTPRHKVTEMGQEVTMRCQPILGHNTVFWYRQTMMQGLELLAYFRNRAPLDDSGMPKDRFSAEMPDATLATLKIQPSEPRDSAVYFCASGTSGTTHTGELFFGEGSRLTVL.

This sequence joins TRBV9 and TRBJ1-1; D is ambiguous. Deletions cut 5 bases from V and 0 bases from J, with 8 bases between. The CDR3 has 13 residues. Germline values: CDR1 SGDLS, CDR2 YYNGEE. DNA for the CDR3: TGTGCCAGCAGTTATGCTATGAACACTGAAGCTTTCTTT. This gives the protein CASSYAMNTEAFF. The whole variable domain, remainder taken from reference TRBV9 and TRBJ1-1, is DSGVTQTPKHLITATGQRVTLRCSPRSGDLSVYWYQQSLDQGLQFLIQYYNGEERAKGNILERFSAQQFPDLHSELNLSSLELGDSALYFCASSYAMNTEAFFGQGTRLTVV.

V usage is TRBV5-4 and J usage is TRBJ2-2; 7 bases map to TRBD2. The CDR3 spans 16 residues. Germline loops: CDR1 SGHNT, CDR2 YYREEE (reference sequence). V shed 2 bases, J shed 4 bases, and the junction held 8 bases outside the gene matches. The CDR3 nucleotides are TGTGCCAGCAGCTTTGGTGGGAGGGCGGGCACCGGGGAGCTGTTTTTT. Amino acid sequence: CASSFGGRAGTGELFF.

The genes are TRBV7-2 and TRBJ2-7, with 9 positions matching TRBD1. Germline V gives CDR1 SGHTA, CDR2 FQGNSA. The CDR3 length is 15 residues. V shed 4 bases, J shed 2 bases, and the junction held 6 bases outside the gene matches. The chain's CDR3 is CASSYTHRGPYEQYF. CDR3 DNA: TGTGCCAGCAGCTACACCCACAGGGGGCCCTACGAGCAGTACTTC.

J is TRBJ2-1 and V is TRBV2; a possible D gene is TRBD2 (5 bases). This CDR3 spans 13 amino acids. Germline V lookup: CDR1 SNHLY, CDR2 FYNNEI. V was trimmed by 5 bases and J by 10 bases, leaving 15 bases between them. The CDR3 DNA reads as TGTGCCAGCAGTTTATGGACCGAGCGGGAGCAGTTCTTC. Translated, it gives CASSLWTEREQFF.

V is TRBV4-2 and J is TRBJ1-2; possibly TRBD1 for D (6 bases). The CDR3 has 15 amino acids. Germline CDR1 LGHNA, CDR2 YNFKEQ. Deletions cut 4 bases from V and 0 bases from J, with 12 bases between. In DNA form, the CDR3 reads TGTGCCAGCAGCCCTCGGGACACAGCTAACTATGGCTACACCTTC. Its translation is CASSPRDTANYGYTF.

This chain uses TRBV14 with TRBJ1-1; the D gene is possibly TRBD1 (5 bases). The CDR3 loop spans 16 amino acids. Germline loops: CDR1 SGHDN, CDR2 FVKESK. Deletions cut 0 bases from V and 4 bases from J, with 15 bases between. Here the CDR3 reads CASSQDWGRAGTEAFF. The CDR3 DNA reads as TGTGCCAGCAGCCAAGATTGGGGCAGGGCTGGCACTGAAGCTTTCTTT.

This clone appeared once. The DNA of the CDR3 is TGTGCCAGCAGCGTAAGACTAGCGGGGCTTTACAATGAGCAGTTCTTC. It encodes CASSVRLAGLYNEQFF. This rearrangement joins TRBV9 to TRBJ2-1; 11 nucleotides agree with TRBD2. J lost 4 bases, V lost 1 base, and 4 bases had no gene match. CDR1 and CDR2 (germline): SGDLS, YYNGEE. This CDR3 is 16 amino acids long.

The chain joins TRBV18 to TRBJ1-4; TRBD1 is a possible D gene (5 bases). The CDR3 runs 16 residues. Deletions cut 1 base from V and 5 bases from J, with 14 bases between. Germline V CDR1 and CDR2: KGHSH, LQKENI. CDR3 sequence (DNA): TGTGCCAGCTCACCACGATTGTCAGGGCCCAATGAAAAACTGTTTTTT. As protein: CASSPRLSGPNEKLFF.

The chain carries TRBV10-3 and TRBJ2-1; a weak D match, TRBD2 (5 bases). Trimming took 8 bases from V and 7 from J, leaving 12 bases between them. CDR1 and CDR2 (germline): ENHRY, SYGVKD. This CDR3 contains 12 residues. CDR3 loop: CAIRESQNEQFF. The CDR3 bases are TGTGCCATCCGGGAAAGTCAGAATGAGCAGTTCTTC.

The CDR3 loop is CASGSRASGRDEQFF. In nucleotides, the CDR3 is TGCGCCAGCGGCAGTAGGGCTAGCGGGAGGGATGAGCAGTTCTTC. V is TRBV5-1 and J is TRBJ2-1; 12 bases map to TRBD2. V lost 7 bases, J lost 8 bases, and 10 bases stayed unmatched. CDR1 is SGHRS and CDR2 is YFSETQ in the germline V gene. The CDR3 contains 15 residues.

This clone was found once. The V call is TRBV23-1, the J call TRBJ2-2; D gene uncertain. TRBV23-1 is recorded as an ORF, its role being uncertain. The CDR3 has 15 amino acids. V lost 4 bases and J 2 bases, leaving 11 bases between the germline ends. The CDR3 here is CASSRQVKNTGELFF. The DNA of the CDR3 is TGCGCCAGCAGTCGCCAGGTGAAAAACACCGGGGAGCTGTTTTTT.

The chain is built from TRBV9 and TRBJ2-7; TRBD2 matches at 7 bases. The CDR3 totals 15 residues. V lost 0 bases and J lost 6; bases outside the gene matches: 9. Germline V gives CDR1 SGDLS, CDR2 YYNGEE. CDR3: CASSVGASGKSEQYF. The CDR3 DNA follows: TGTGCCAGCAGCGTAGGGGCCAGCGGGAAGAGCGAGCAGTACTTC.

This chain connects TRBV5-1 to TRBJ2-2, with D unclear. The CDR3 is made up of 13 amino acids. V was clipped by 5 bases and J by 3 bases, with 8 bases between them. Germline CDR1 and CDR2: SGHRS and YFSETQ. In nucleotides, the CDR3 is TGCGCCAGCAGAGACAAAGACACCGGGGAGCTGTTTTTT. This sequence encodes CASRDKDTGELFF.

The chain is built from TRBV6-5 and TRBJ1-2; 8 nucleotides line up with TRBD1. From germline, CDR1 is MNHEY and CDR2 SVGAGI. Trimming at V came to 5 bases and at J to 4 bases, leaving 9 bases not matched to a gene. There are 15 residues in the CDR3. CDR3 in DNA: TGTGCCAGCAGTCCCCAGTCAGGGGGCCTCTATGGCTACACCTTC. The encoded protein is CASSPQSGGLYGYTF.

Here the CDR3 reads CASRQGNSYNEQFF. CDR3 nucleotide sequence: TGTGCCAGCAGGCAGGGTAACTCCTACAATGAGCAGTTCTTC. This rearrangement joins TRBV27 to TRBJ2-1; D is perhaps TRBD1 (5 bases). This CDR3 comprises 14 residues. Germline CDR1 MNHEY, CDR2 SMNVEV (reference sequence). V dropped 6 bases and J dropped 0 bases, with 9 bases sitting between them.

This clone is medium-sized by share. The genes are TRBV20-1 and TRBJ1-5; no definite D call. CDR3 length equals 10 residues. The V gene's germline CDR1 is DFQATT and CDR2 SNEGSKA (reference sequence). V was trimmed by 5 bases and J by 6 bases, leaving 5 bases between them. In DNA form, the CDR3 reads TGCAGTGCTTCCGGTCAGCCCCAGCATTTT. It translates to CSASGQPQHF.